The rows below give T cell receptor beta chains drawn from one sample of a study. TCRdb reanalysed the RT-PCR reads using MiXCR and keeps one entry per CDR3 protein. The sample carries almost 700,000 distinct CDR3 sequences, approximately 15% recorded once. The sequenced sample consisted of memory CD4+ T cells from blood. The receptors were gathered from a female donor in good health, serving as a healthy control. Each CDR3 is given with its conserved first and last residue. Each record gives: V gene, J gene, D gene, CDR3 protein. A D gene is named only where the DNA matches it firmly.

v_gene: TRBV6-5
j_gene: TRBJ2-6
d_gene: NA
CDR3aa: CASTTVGVNVLTF

v_gene: TRBV7-3
j_gene: TRBJ2-1
d_gene: TRBD2
CDR3aa: CASSLLGLAGGEQFF

v_gene: TRBV27
j_gene: TRBJ1-4
d_gene: NA
CDR3aa: CASSPPSQGREKLFF

v_gene: TRBV7-9
j_gene: TRBJ1-2
d_gene: TRBD1
CDR3aa: CASSEQGGNLPNYGYTF

v_gene: TRBV29-1
j_gene: TRBJ2-5
d_gene: NA
CDR3aa: CSASDGFETQYF

v_gene: TRBV6-2/TRBV6-3
j_gene: TRBJ1-1
d_gene: TRBD1
CDR3aa: CASSDRDRHQNTEAFF

v_gene: TRBV12-3/TRBV12-4
j_gene: TRBJ1-5
d_gene: NA
CDR3aa: CASSLGNDRPQHF

v_gene: TRBV5-6
j_gene: TRBJ2-7
d_gene: TRBD2
CDR3aa: CASSFKGLDEQYF

v_gene: TRBV7-2
j_gene: TRBJ2-3
d_gene: TRBD2
CDR3aa: CASSRLAGVSTDTQYF

v_gene: TRBV20-1
j_gene: TRBJ1-1
d_gene: NA
CDR3aa: CSARVSGAAFF

v_gene: TRBV20-1
j_gene: TRBJ2-7
d_gene: NA
CDR3aa: CSARDPLGGRGDEQYF

v_gene: TRBV4-2
j_gene: TRBJ2-7
d_gene: TRBD2
CDR3aa: CASSLSAGGPGGEQYF

v_gene: TRBV4-1
j_gene: TRBJ1-4
d_gene: TRBD1
CDR3aa: CASSLPGQGTLFF

v_gene: TRBV4-2
j_gene: TRBJ2-7
d_gene: NA
CDR3aa: CASSQDRSMTLYEQYF

v_gene: TRBV7-2
j_gene: TRBJ1-3
d_gene: TRBD1
CDR3aa: CASSSQGQAGNTIYF

v_gene: TRBV5-1
j_gene: TRBJ2-5
d_gene: NA
CDR3aa: CASSLAVKETQYF

v_gene: TRBV7-2
j_gene: TRBJ2-2
d_gene: TRBD2
CDR3aa: CASSSYVLAGPPTGELFF

v_gene: TRBV7-2
j_gene: TRBJ1-3
d_gene: NA
CDR3aa: CASSPVTGRLGTIYF

v_gene: TRBV20-1
j_gene: TRBJ2-7
d_gene: NA
CDR3aa: CSAVPSLLVGTYEQYF

v_gene: TRBV5-1
j_gene: TRBJ1-1
d_gene: NA
CDR3aa: CASSRGSGRTEAFF

v_gene: TRBV7-2
j_gene: TRBJ2-1
d_gene: NA
CDR3aa: CASSSSYEQFF

v_gene: TRBV15
j_gene: TRBJ2-1
d_gene: NA
CDR3aa: CATSRAGSSNNEQFF

v_gene: TRBV29-1
j_gene: TRBJ1-2
d_gene: TRBD1
CDR3aa: CSVTTGETYGYTF

v_gene: TRBV6-5
j_gene: TRBJ2-7
d_gene: NA
CDR3aa: CASSYTPGCEQYF

v_gene: TRBV11-2
j_gene: TRBJ1-1
d_gene: NA
CDR3aa: CASSLNGHQTEAFF

v_gene: TRBV20-1
j_gene: TRBJ2-5
d_gene: TRBD2
CDR3aa: CSATGLAGGTQYF

v_gene: TRBV3-1
j_gene: TRBJ1-2
d_gene: NA
CDR3aa: CASSQGLVSYTF

v_gene: TRBV18
j_gene: TRBJ2-3
d_gene: NA
CDR3aa: CASSPPRGDTDTQYF

v_gene: TRBV29-1
j_gene: TRBJ2-7
d_gene: NA
CDR3aa: CSVVDDRLNYEQYF

v_gene: TRBV20-1
j_gene: TRBJ1-1
d_gene: NA
CDR3aa: CRVFGLNTEAFF

v_gene: TRBV7-2
j_gene: TRBJ2-2
d_gene: TRBD2
CDR3aa: CASSRLAGGISGELFF

v_gene: TRBV7-2
j_gene: TRBJ1-2
d_gene: NA
CDR3aa: CASSLVWGPENYGYTF

v_gene: TRBV2
j_gene: TRBJ2-1
d_gene: TRBD2
CDR3aa: CASSGDYNNEQFF

v_gene: TRBV6-1
j_gene: TRBJ2-1
d_gene: TRBD2
CDR3aa: CASSELWEGRDEQFF

v_gene: TRBV5-1
j_gene: TRBJ2-1
d_gene: TRBD2
CDR3aa: CASSTSGTSGSHEQFF

v_gene: TRBV4-2
j_gene: TRBJ2-1
d_gene: NA
CDR3aa: CASSRLGAGVTYNEQFF

v_gene: TRBV6-1
j_gene: TRBJ2-7
d_gene: TRBD2
CDR3aa: CASIPLGGSYEQYF

v_gene: TRBV10-3
j_gene: TRBJ2-3
d_gene: TRBD2
CDR3aa: CAIAGAPTDTQYF

v_gene: TRBV20-1
j_gene: TRBJ2-2
d_gene: NA
CDR3aa: CSSLGAGLPNTGELFF

v_gene: TRBV20-1
j_gene: TRBJ1-1
d_gene: NA
CDR3aa: CSASERYTEAFF

v_gene: TRBV19
j_gene: TRBJ1-2
d_gene: NA
CDR3aa: CASSNQRKSYGYTF

v_gene: TRBV2
j_gene: TRBJ2-3
d_gene: TRBD2
CDR3aa: CASSKAGQSSTDTQYF

v_gene: TRBV6-2/TRBV6-3
j_gene: TRBJ2-1
d_gene: TRBD2
CDR3aa: CASIPYGTSGKSYNEQFF

v_gene: TRBV20-1
j_gene: TRBJ2-5
d_gene: NA
CDR3aa: CSAPTPSRGQETQYF

v_gene: TRBV24-1
j_gene: TRBJ2-5
d_gene: NA
CDR3aa: CATSDAKGPRQETQYF

v_gene: TRBV7-2
j_gene: TRBJ2-7
d_gene: NA
CDR3aa: CASSFGQNVYF

v_gene: TRBV5-1
j_gene: TRBJ1-1
d_gene: NA
CDR3aa: CASSWDSTEAFF

v_gene: TRBV5-1
j_gene: TRBJ1-1
d_gene: NA
CDR3aa: CASAQGRTGLNTEAFF

v_gene: TRBV20-1
j_gene: TRBJ2-5
d_gene: TRBD1
CDR3aa: CSVPTGAAKTQYF

v_gene: TRBV24-1
j_gene: TRBJ2-2
d_gene: TRBD1
CDR3aa: CATSEPTGDTGELFF

v_gene: TRBV3-1
j_gene: TRBJ1-2
d_gene: NA
CDR3aa: CASSRTDTSYGYTF

v_gene: TRBV25-1
j_gene: TRBJ2-3
d_gene: TRBD2
CDR3aa: CASSEGTSGSSADTQYF

v_gene: TRBV7-2
j_gene: TRBJ2-1
d_gene: NA
CDR3aa: CASSLVRGEEQFF

v_gene: TRBV5-1
j_gene: TRBJ2-1
d_gene: NA
CDR3aa: CASSSGREGNEQFF

v_gene: TRBV20-1
j_gene: TRBJ2-3
d_gene: TRBD1
CDR3aa: CSASHGTGTDTQYF